This record concerns one T cell receptor beta chain sequence. This clonotype showed up just a few times. The antigen it recognizes is unknown. No clone much larger than this one lies a single base away; base qualities are absent. V gives up 2 bases and J gives up 2 bases, and the segment between their germline ends measures 7 bases. Including the terminal cysteine and phenylalanine, the CDR3 comprises 14 residues. Just the 42-base CDR3 DNA is kept, in frame starting at base 1. From the germline V gene, CDR1 is MGHDK and CDR2 is SYGVNS. This specimen belongs to a study of CD8 T cells in ankylosing spondylitis (TCRdb year 2017). Regarding the research as a whole: The study set out to find disease-linked TCR variants by profiling T cell receptor beta repertoires in ankylosing spondylitis patients and healthy donors. In total, the full study cohort was made up of 85 to 140 healthy donors and approximately 27 ankylosing spondylitis patients. Peripheral blood samples were taken, and synovial fluid was additionally collected from ankylosing spondylitis patients.

The reads were generated on an Illumina HiSeq 2500. Quantitative 5'-RACE with molecular barcodes was used to prepare TCR beta libraries. The study's processing was this. To identify disease-linked TCR variants, a new computational method was used, one built on a probabilistic model of VDJ rearrangement. TCRdb redid the processing of the public reads, applying fastp at Q25 and MiXCR, and retained in-frame beta chains. Duplicate CDR3 protein sequences are folded into a single record with the most common DNA and genes. The authors' filters were not applied to this entry. The sample data list 750,000 to 850,000 distinct CDR3 sequences, and about 12% of these were observed just once. Clones ranked in the top ten supply approximately 0.5% of the sample. The study at large found these results: According to the report, matched synovial fluid samples from ankylosing spondylitis patients were significantly enriched for the disease-linked clones. Some motif variants were previously reported in synovial fluid and blood of reactive arthritis patients, suggesting common disease-initiation mechanisms. Blood from ankylosing spondylitis patients appeared to be characterized by a TCR beta motif made up of under ten highly homologous amino acid variants. The disease-linked clones showed a CD8+ phenotype and occurred at relatively low frequencies in peripheral blood.

The sequence came from a male donor with ankylosing spondylitis. The rearrangement combines TRBV25-1 with TRBJ2-1, with the D gene not confidently named. The specimen sequenced was blood, either unsorted or a sorted T cell fraction (not recorded which). This receptor carries the CDR3 CASSEESAYNEQFF. The DNA reads as follows: TGTGCCAGCAGTGAAGAGTCGGCCTACAATGAGCAGTTCTTC.